The T cell receptor (beta chain) under discussion was sequenced for a study of tumor and adjacent non-tumor tissue in lung cancer. This clonotype is judged medium-sized. The library came from three nested PCR rounds adapted from ARM-PCR protocols. MiXCR, applied by TCRdb to the multiplex PCR reads, yields one record per CDR3 protein. The sample yields about 43,000 distinct CDR3 sequences, less than 65% seen once. V lost 5 bases to trimming and J lost 3 bases, with 13 bases between them. CDR3 size: 14 residues. The germline CDR1 and CDR2 sequences are MDHEN and SYDVKM. This sample's RNA came from whole unsorted tissue. Distant lung tissue was collected more than 3 cm away from the tumor edge.

The gene calls are TRBV28 and TRBJ1-2, with TRBD1 as a possible D gene (5 bases). The sequence was collected from a man over 45 with non-small cell lung cancer. The sequenced sample was distant non-tumor lung tissue. CDR3 in DNA: TGTGCCAGCAGTCTCCTGGGGCCCGACTATGGCTACACCTTC. This gives the protein CASSLLGPDYGYTF.